These 2 T cell receptor beta chains share one sample of origin, sequenced in a study of T cell repertoires in cytomegalovirus infection. TCRdb independently ran MiXCR on the reads; one entry per CDR3 protein. The sample lists around 710,000 distinct CDR3 sequences; roughly 29% were seen once. Antigen specificity for these receptors is unknown. Sequencing used cultured CD8+ T cells from PBMCs, obtained from culture after CMV antigen stimulation. Source of these receptors: a human donor in good health (CMV status not recorded). Some clones in this sample may be carry-over from other donors' samples.

The CDR3 bases are TGTGCCAGCAGTTTATACACAGGCCATCGCAGGACCCAGTACTTC. Protein: CASSLYTGHRRTQYF. The J gene is TRBJ2-5, the V gene TRBV27; weak D call: TRBD1 (5 bases). Germline loops: CDR1 MNHEY, CDR2 SMNVEV (reference sequence). V dropped 1 base and J dropped 7 bases, with 16 bases sitting between them. CDR3 length: 15 residues.

This clonotype came up a few times. This chain links TRBV6-1 with TRBJ2-5; D is tentatively TRBD1 or TRBD2 (7 bases each). From germline, CDR1 is MNHNS and CDR2 SASEGT. The germline V and J ends were trimmed by 3 bases and 4 bases, with 15 bases remaining between them. This CDR3 has 15 amino acids. The DNA for the CDR3 is TGTGCCAGCAGTGAGGTGGGGAGGGGGCGAGAGACCCAGTACTTC. This translates into CASSEVGRGRETQYF.